This TCR beta chain was sequenced in a study of identical twins. V was cut by 1 base and J by 13 bases, with 6 bases left in between. The CDR3 length is 9 residues. Germline V lookup: CDR1 SGHTS, CDR2 YDEGEE. TCRdb redid the calling of the 5' RACE reads with MiXCR, one entry per CDR3 protein. The profile shows approximately 550,000 distinct CDR3 sequences, 20% to 25% of them singletons. Another study also made use of these data, one on yellow fever vaccine responses in identical twins.

The clonotype was recovered from a woman aged 18-29 years in good health. The sequencing sample was made of CD4+ T cells sorted from blood. The V and J genes are TRBV5-8 and TRBJ2-7; D gene uncertain. The CDR3 is CASSLYRYF. CDR3 nucleotides: TGTGCCAGCAGCTTGTATCGCTACTTC.